The entry that follows covers one T cell receptor (beta chain) sequence. Its antigen has not been determined. There are no base qualities to consult, and no much larger clone falls within one base. The immunoSEQ Assay, a bias-controlled multiplex PCR, was used to amplify TCRbeta CDR3 regions from genomic DNA. The study's own analysis went as follows. Nucleated cell counts per sample were estimated from amplification of reference gene primers within the assay. To quantify the absolute abundance of each unique TCRbeta CDR3 rearrangement, sequence reads were collapsed and filtered. For each sample, productive Simpson clonality was calculated as the square root of Simpson's diversity index over productive rearrangements. This is the immuneACCESS table as TCRdb keeps it, with only in-frame sequences that have V and J called. A part of the clones is gone; compared with another copy, unresolved V genes explain less than half, and the rest is unexplained. The DNA was the basis for D and trimming; V, J and clone size are from that table. The sample has some 250,000 clones on record, 91% of them singletons. The top ten constitute around 1.3% of the sample.

The germline V gene yields SQVTM for CDR1 and ANQGSEA for CDR2. The CDR3 measures 14 amino acids from cysteine to phenylalanine. Left in the record is the CDR3 DNA by itself, 42 bases read in frame from the first base. Trimming costs V 4 bases and J 0 bases, and their ends lie 10 bases apart. Enrolling through a virtual design, the prospective study's participants ranged in age from roughly 18 to 95 years and lived across roughly 24 United States geographic areas. In the prospective study, participants were assigned to cohorts based on the clinical history participants reported in a screening survey and a study questionnaire. In the prospective study, mobile phlebotomists collected whole blood, serum and a nasopharyngeal or oropharyngeal swab from each participant. Additional blood draws and questionnaires over an approximately two-month period could optionally be provided by prospective study participants. Before DNA extraction, blood samples from the prospective study were shipped at room temperature or frozen.

This entry is derived from a study of blood T cell repertoires in COVID-19 (dated by TCRdb to 2020 to 2021). For the study in its entirety: Collaborator samples came from the United States, Italy and Spain and covered acute and convalescent phases of COVID-19. A freely available public database, intended as a resource for researchers studying the immune response to SARS-CoV-2, is where the repertoires were released. Sample metadata almost always included a de-identified subject ID, COVID-19 status, age in years and sex. Where available, HLA class I and class II types were taken from metadata supplied by the sample provider and were not determined by assay-based typing. The dataset comprised deeply sampled blood TCRbeta repertoires from subjects exposed to, actively infected with, or recovered from COVID-19. Samples came from the ongoing ImmuneRACE study (first 160 participants) plus 1,254 subjects from 6 global collaborators. The prospective study material was composed of cDNA or gDNA derived from T cells, B-cell-depleted T cells, or PBMCs. Study-wide conclusions, independent of this receptor: How much clinical and demographic metadata was included differed by source and by participant, and the metadata was provided uncurated.

The chain is encoded by TRBV29-1 joined to TRBJ1-3, with no confident D gene call. Specimen: PBMCs or T cells enriched from blood (not recorded which). This clonotype originated in a human donor in a cohort exposed to, infected with or recovered from COVID-19 (not recorded which). The donor label of this sample is uncertain. The DNA sequence is given as TGCAGCGTTGTTCCAGGCACCTCTGGAAACACCATATATTTT. It is translated as CSVVPGTSGNTIYF.